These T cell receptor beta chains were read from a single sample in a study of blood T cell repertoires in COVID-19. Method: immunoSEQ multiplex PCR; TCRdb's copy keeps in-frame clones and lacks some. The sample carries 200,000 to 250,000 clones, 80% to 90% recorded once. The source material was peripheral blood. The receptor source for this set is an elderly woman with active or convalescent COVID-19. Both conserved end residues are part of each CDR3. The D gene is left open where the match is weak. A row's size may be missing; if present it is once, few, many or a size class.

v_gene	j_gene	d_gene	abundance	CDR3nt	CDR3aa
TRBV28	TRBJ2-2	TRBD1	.	TGTGCCAGCAGTTTAACAGGGGGCTCCCACCCCGGGGAGCTGTTTTTT	CASSLTGGSHPGELFF
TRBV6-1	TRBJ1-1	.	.	TGTGCCAGCAGTGAGAGACAGGAGAGGAAGAACACTGAAGCTTTCTTT	CASSERQERKNTEAFF
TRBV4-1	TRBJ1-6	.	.	TGCGCCAGCAGCCAACCCGGACAGAATAATTCACCCCTCCACTTT	CASSQPGQNNSPLHF
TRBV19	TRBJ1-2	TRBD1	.	TGTGCCAGTAAGGGAACAGGGGGCTATGGCTACACCTTC	CASKGTGGYGYTF
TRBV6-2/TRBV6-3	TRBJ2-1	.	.	TGTGCCAGCAGTCCCTCTAGACGCAATGAGCAGTTCTTC	CASSPSRRNEQFF
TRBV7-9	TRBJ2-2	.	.	TGTGCCAGCAGTCGCGGGAACACCGGGGAGCTGTTTTTT	CASSRGNTGELFF
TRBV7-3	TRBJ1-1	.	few	TGTGCCAGCAGCTTAACCAGGAACACTGAAGCTTTCTTT	CASSLTRNTEAFF
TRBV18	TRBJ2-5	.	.	TGTGCCAGCTCCCGAGGACAGCAAGAGACCCAGTACTTC	CASSRGQQETQYF
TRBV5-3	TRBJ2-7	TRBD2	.	TGTGCCAGAGAGCGGGAGGCTCTCTACGAGCAGTACTTC	CAREREALYEQYF
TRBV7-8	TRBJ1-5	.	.	TGTGCCAGCAGCAACCGGGACTCCTATCAGCCCCAGCATTTT	CASSNRDSYQPQHF
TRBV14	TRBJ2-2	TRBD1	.	TGTGCCAGCAGCCCCCGCATGGGGACAGAAAAAACCGGGGAGCTGTTTTTT	CASSPRMGTEKTGELFF
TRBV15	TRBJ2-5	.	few	TGTGCCACCAGCAGAGATGTTCCCGCGGAGACCCAGTACTTC	CATSRDVPAETQYF
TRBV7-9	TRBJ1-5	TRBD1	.	TGTGCCAGCAGCTCGACAGGGAATCAGCCCCAGCATTTT	CASSSTGNQPQHF
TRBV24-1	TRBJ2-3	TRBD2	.	TGTGCCACCAGTATGGGGACTAGCGTATCAGATACGCAGTATTTT	CATSMGTSVSDTQYF
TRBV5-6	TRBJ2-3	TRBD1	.	TGTGCCAGCAGCACCTATGACAGGGGACCTTCAGATACGCAGTATTTT	CASSTYDRGPSDTQYF
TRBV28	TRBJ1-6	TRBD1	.	TGTGCCAGCAGTTCCGGACAGGGCTCCTATAATTCACCCCTCCACTTT	CASSSGQGSYNSPLHF
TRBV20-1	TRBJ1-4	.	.	TGCAGCGGGGGGAGTGAAAAACTGTTTTTT	CSGGSEKLFF
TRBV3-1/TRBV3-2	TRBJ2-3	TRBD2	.	TGTGCCAGCAGCCAAAGGCGACTAGCGGTTGACCCTTCTACGCAGTATTTT	CASSQRRLAVDPSTQYF
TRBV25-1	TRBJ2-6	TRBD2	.	TGTGCCAGCAGTGCGACTAGCGGGAGAAAAAATGGGGCCAACGTCCTGACTTTC	CASSATSGRKNGANVLTF
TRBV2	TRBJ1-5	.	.	TGTGCCAGCACCCTAGATACACCTCGCAATCAGCCCCAGCATTTT	CASTLDTPRNQPQHF
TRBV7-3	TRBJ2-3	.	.	TGTGCCAGCAGCTTAAATCCGGGGGTAGGCACAGATACGCAGTATTTT	CASSLNPGVGTDTQYF
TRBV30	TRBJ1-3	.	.	TGTGCCTGGAGAGAGGGGGCTGGAAACACCATATATTTT	CAWREGAGNTIYF
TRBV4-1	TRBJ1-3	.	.	TGCGCCAGCAGCCCAAATTTCGGAAACACCATATATTTT	CASSPNFGNTIYF
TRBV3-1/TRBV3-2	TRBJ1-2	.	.	TGTGCCAGCAGCCAAGATCGTGGCAGGGCGGACTATGGCTACACCTTC	CASSQDRGRADYGYTF
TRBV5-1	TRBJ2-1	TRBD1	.	TGCGCCAGCAGCATCCGACAGGGATCAGGCAGCAATGAGCAGTTCTTC	CASSIRQGSGSNEQFF
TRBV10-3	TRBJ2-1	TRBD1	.	TGTGCCATCAGTGAGCCACCTCAGGGGACAGGGGCATACAATGAGCAGTTCTTC	CAISEPPQGTGAYNEQFF
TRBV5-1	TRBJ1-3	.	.	TGCGCCAGCAGCCCGGGACACATAAACTCACAGGCTGGAAACACCATATATTTT	CASSPGHINSQAGNTIYF
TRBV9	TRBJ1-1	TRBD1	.	TGTGCCAGCAGCGGTAATGGAGGAGACAGGGGAGCTTTCTTT	CASSGNGGDRGAFF
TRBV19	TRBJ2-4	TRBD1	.	TGTGCCAGTAGTAAGAGGGGGACAGGGAATTTAGAACTAGCCAAAAACATTCAGTACTTC	CASSKRGTGNLELAKNIQYF
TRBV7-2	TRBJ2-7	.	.	TGTGCCAGCAGCTCCCTTGCGACGGGAGCCTACGAGCAGTACTTC	CASSSLATGAYEQYF
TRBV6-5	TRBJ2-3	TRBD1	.	TGTGCCAGCAGCGGGACAGGGGGCACAGATACGCAGTATTTT	CASSGTGGTDTQYF
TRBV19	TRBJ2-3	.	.	TGTGCCAGTAGTACAGGGGTCGGCACAGATACGCAGTATTTT	CASSTGVGTDTQYF
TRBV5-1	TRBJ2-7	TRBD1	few	TGCGCCAGCAGCGGAACAGGGGGCTCCTACGAGCAGTACTTC	CASSGTGGSYEQYF
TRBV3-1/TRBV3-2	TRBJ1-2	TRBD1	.	TGTGCCAGCAGGCTACAGGGGGCGGAGGGCTACACCTTC	CASRLQGAEGYTF
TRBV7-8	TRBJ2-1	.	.	TGTGCCAGCGTACTCAACAATGAGCAGTTCTTC	CASVLNNEQFF
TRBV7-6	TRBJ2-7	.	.	TGTGCCAGCAGCTTAGGGGTAGGGGTCTCCTACGAGCAGTACTTC	CASSLGVGVSYEQYF
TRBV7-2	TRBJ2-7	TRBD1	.	TGTGCCAGCAGTCGGACAGGGAGGTACGAGCAGTACTTC	CASSRTGRYEQYF
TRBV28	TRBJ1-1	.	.	TGTGCCAGCAGAAGCGCAGCAGATACGAACACTGAAGCTTTCTTT	CASRSAADTNTEAFF
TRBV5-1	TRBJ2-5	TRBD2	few	TGCGCCAGCAGCTTGGGGACTAGCGACGGGGAGACCCAGTACTTC	CASSLGTSDGETQYF
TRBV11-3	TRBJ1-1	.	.	TGTGCCAGCAGCTTCAACAGGGAGGAAGCTTTCTTT	CASSFNREEAFF
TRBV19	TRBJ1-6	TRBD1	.	TGTGCCAGTAGTATGGAGGGGGCGCTGAATAATTCACCCCTCCACTTT	CASSMEGALNNSPLHF
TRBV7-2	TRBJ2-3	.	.	TGTGCCAGCAGCCGGGACTTCCGCACAGATACGCAGTATTTT	CASSRDFRTDTQYF
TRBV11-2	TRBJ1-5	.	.	TGTGCCAGCAGCTCAACCGGGGGCAATCAGCCCCAGCATTTT	CASSSTGGNQPQHF
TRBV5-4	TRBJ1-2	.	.	TGTGCCAGCATGGCGGGAACCACTAAAACCATCTATGGCTACACCTTC	CASMAGTTKTIYGYTF
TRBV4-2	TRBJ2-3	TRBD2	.	TGTGCCAGCAGCCAAGGCGTAGCGGGGGCTTACACAGATACGCAGTATTTT	CASSQGVAGAYTDTQYF
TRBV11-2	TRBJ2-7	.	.	TGTGCCAGCAGCTTAGGCGACGAGCAGTACTTC	CASSLGDEQYF
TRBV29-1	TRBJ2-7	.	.	TGCAGCGTTGAAGACACACAGGGCCGGGACTACGAGCAGTACTTC	CSVEDTQGRDYEQYF
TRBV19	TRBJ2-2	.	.	TGTGCCAGTAGTGGGCTGAACACCGGGGAGCTGTTTTTT	CASSGLNTGELFF